Presented here are 8 T cell receptor beta chains from one specimen sequenced in a study of blood T cell repertoires in COVID-19. TCRdb keeps only in-frame clones here, not all; method: immunoSEQ multiplex PCR. The data show roughly 200,000 clones, roughly four fifths seen once. Sequencing input: peripheral blood. These receptors were obtained from a man in his fifties who had recovered from COVID-19.

The chain carries TRBV28 and TRBJ1-1; no definite D call. Deletions cut 1 base from V and 6 bases from J, with 6 bases between. CDR3 size: 12 residues. The V gene's germline CDR1 is MDHEN and CDR2 SYDVKM. The CDR3: CASSLYDSEAFF. The CDR3 DNA sequence: TGTGCCAGCAGTTTATATGACTCTGAAGCTTTCTTT.

The chain links TRBV4-1 to TRBJ1-2; the match to TRBD1 covers 7 bases. Germline CDR1 MGHRA, CDR2 YSYEKL. The CDR3 sequence is 15 residues long. Trimming removed 0 bases from V and 2 bases from J; junction bases left unmatched: 3. CDR3: CASSQEEGGNYGYTF. The CDR3 DNA reads TGCGCCAGCAGCCAAGAAGAAGGGGGCAACTATGGCTACACCTTC.

This chain uses TRBV7-9 with TRBJ1-2; tentative D call: TRBD1 (5 bases). The CDR3 has 16 amino acids. CDR1 SEHNR and CDR2 FQNEAQ come from the germline V gene (reference sequence). Deletions cut 6 bases from V and 2 bases from J, with 19 bases between. CDR3 nucleotide sequence: TGTGCCAGCAGACGCCCGGGGGAGGGGTCCAACTATGGCTACACCTTC. Amino acid sequence: CASRRPGEGSNYGYTF.

This clone was detected only a few times. The chain recombines TRBV4-3 with TRBJ1-1, with 7 positions matching TRBD1. Germline V gene data show CDR1 as LGHNA and CDR2 as YSLEER. Trimming at V came to 0 bases and at J to 3 bases, leaving 1 base not matched to a gene. This CDR3 has 14 residues. CDR3 nucleotides: TGCGCCAGCAGCCAAGAGGGACAGTACACTGAAGCTTTCTTT. Translation: CASSQEGQYTEAFF.

The chain has TRBV30 and TRBJ2-4; 7 positions agree with TRBD2. The junction had 11 bases not matched to a gene; V was cut back by 3 bases and J by 6 bases. Per the germline V gene, CDR1 is GTSNPN and CDR2 is SVGIG (reference sequence). The CDR3 has 15 residues. DNA of the CDR3: TGTGCCTGGAGGGAGCCGACTAGCCGGGTAAACATTCAGTACTTC. This gives the protein CAWREPTSRVNIQYF.

This clone appeared a single time. The DNA for the CDR3 is TGCGCCAGCAGCGCGGGACAGGGGGCCGGCTATGGCTACACCTTC. Translation gives CASSAGQGAGYGYTF. The V gene is TRBV5-1, the J gene TRBJ1-2, with TRBD1 identical over 12 bases. The CDR3 sequence is 15 residues long. CDR1 and CDR2 (germline): SGHRS, YFSETQ. V dropped 4 bases and J dropped 4; count of bases not matched to a gene: 5.

The count of this clone is one. V and J are TRBV20-1 and TRBJ2-2; perhaps TRBD2 as D (6 bases). Germline CDR1 reads DFQATT; CDR2 reads SNEGSKA (reference sequence). The CDR3 has 14 residues. V shed 3 bases and J shed 8 bases, with 16 bases lying between them. CDR3 amino acids: CSASISGPSGELFF. In DNA, the CDR3 is TGCAGTGCTAGTATTAGCGGTCCTTCGGGGGAGCTGTTTTTT.

The rearrangement links TRBV30 to TRBJ2-2, with D possibly TRBD2 on 5 matching bases. Germline V gives CDR1 GTSNPN, CDR2 SVGIG (reference sequence). The length of the CDR3 is 15 residues. V shed 2 bases and J shed 7 bases, with 17 bases lying between them. The CDR3 loop reads CAWSRRRLEGGELFF. In nucleotides, the CDR3 is TGTGCCTGGAGTCGTAGAAGGCTCGAGGGCGGGGAGCTGTTTTTT.